What follows are 8 T cell receptor beta chains derived from one specimen sequenced in a study of T-cell reconstitution after alpha-beta-depleted transplantation in children. Unique molecular identifiers were built into the TCRbeta library. TCRdb redid the calling of the PCR reads with MiXCR, one entry per CDR3 protein. This sample yields 600,000 to 700,000 distinct CDR3 sequences, of which about 12% are seen a single time; roughly 0.84% belongs to the top ten. Here the sequenced sample was PBMCs, taken before TCRalphabeta/CD19-depleted stem cell transplant. The receptor set was obtained from a girl aged 2 to 10 with congenital amegakaryocytic thrombocytopenia, due to receive a stem cell transplant.

In its sample, this clonotype was seen a few times. V is TRBV7-3 and J is TRBJ2-5, with unresolved D. From germline, CDR1 is SGHTA and CDR2 FQGTGA. Trimming took 0 bases from V and 3 from J, leaving 5 bases between them. The CDR3 is 13 amino acids. This CDR3 is CASSLTLKETQYF. Written as DNA, the CDR3 is TGTGCCAGCAGCTTAACCCTAAAAGAGACCCAGTACTTC.

The rearrangement uses TRBV5-6 and TRBJ2-1, with D possibly matching TRBD1 (6 bases). The ends were cut back, 3 bases at V and 0 bases at J, with 10 bases in the middle. The CDR3 has 15 residues. CDR1 and CDR2 from the germline V gene are SGHDT and YYEEEE. The CDR3 loop is CASSWTVNSYNEQFF. CDR3 DNA: TGTGCCAGCAGCTGGACAGTAAACTCCTACAATGAGCAGTTCTTC.

This clonotype has more than one count but fewer than ten. This chain uses TRBV6-1 with TRBJ2-5; possible D gene TRBD1, 5 bases. The CDR3 length is 16 residues. V shed 0 bases and J shed 4 bases, with 15 bases lying between them. Germline assignment: CDR1 MNHNS and CDR2 SASEGT. This CDR3 reads CASSEAGQGARETQYF. The CDR3 bases are TGTGCCAGCAGTGAAGCCGGGCAAGGGGCAAGAGAGACCCAGTACTTC.

There are many counts of this clonotype. This rearrangement joins TRBV12-3 or TRBV12-4 to TRBJ1-2; D not certain. This CDR3 has 14 residues. V lost 1 base, J lost 8 bases, and 14 bases lay in between. The CDR3 nucleotides read TGTGCCAGCAGTTTAGAGGGTCAAGGAGGAGGCTACACCTTC. The encoded protein is CASSLEGQGGGYTF.

This clonotype was recorded at least ten times. The chain carries TRBV29-1 and TRBJ2-5, with TRBD2 identical over 12 bases. Germline CDR1 SQVTM, CDR2 ANQGSEA. The CDR3 spans 15 residues. V dropped 5 bases and J dropped 5; count of bases not matched to a gene: 9. The CDR3 spells CSVPASGRAVETQYF. CDR3 sequence (DNA): TGCAGCGTTCCTGCTAGCGGGAGGGCCGTTGAGACCCAGTACTTC.

This clonotype occurred a few times. This chain joins TRBV2 and TRBJ2-1; D may match TRBD1 or TRBD2 (5 bases each). Germline V gene sequence: CDR1 SNHLY, CDR2 FYNNEI. V was clipped by 8 bases and J by 4 bases, with 15 bases between them. This CDR3 has 14 amino acids. The CDR3 coding sequence is TGTGCCAGCGTCGGGGCGAAACGTTACAATGAGCAGTTCTTC. This gives the protein CASVGAKRYNEQFF.

The chain has TRBV10-2 and TRBJ2-2; tentative D call: TRBD2 (5 bases). Germline V gene lookup returns CDR1 WSHSY and CDR2 SAAADI. Trimming removed 7 bases from V and 5 bases from J, with 17 bases in between. The CDR3 has 15 residues. The CDR3, as DNA: TGCGCCAGCAATCGGGTTAGCGTGGGGACCGGGGAGCTGTTTTTT. As protein: CASNRVSVGTGELFF.

The rearrangement links TRBV7-9 to TRBJ1-1; D is uncertain. Deletions cut 2 bases from V and 4 bases from J, with 11 bases between. Germline CDR1 is SEHNR and CDR2 is FQNEAQ (reference sequence). This CDR3 contains 14 residues. CDR3 region: CASSLNAVGTEAFF. As DNA, the CDR3 is TGTGCCAGCAGCTTAAATGCTGTCGGCACTGAAGCTTTCTTT. Combining the CDR3 with reference TRBV7-9 and TRBJ1-1 gives the whole variable domain DTGVSQNPRHKITKRGQNVTFRCDPISEHNRLYWYRQTLGQGPEFLTYFQNEAQLEKSRLLSDRFSAERPKGSFSTLEIQRTEQGDSAMYLCASSLNAVGTEAFFGQGTRLTVV.